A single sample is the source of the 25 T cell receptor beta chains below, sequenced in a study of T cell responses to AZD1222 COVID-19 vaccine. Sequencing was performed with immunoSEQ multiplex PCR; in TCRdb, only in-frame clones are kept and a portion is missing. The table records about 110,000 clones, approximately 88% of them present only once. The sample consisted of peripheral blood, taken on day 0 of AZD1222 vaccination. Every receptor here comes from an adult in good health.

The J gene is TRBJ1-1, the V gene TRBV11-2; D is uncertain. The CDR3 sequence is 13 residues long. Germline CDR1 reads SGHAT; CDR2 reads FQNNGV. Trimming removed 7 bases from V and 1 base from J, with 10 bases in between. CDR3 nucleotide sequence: TGTGCCAGCACCCTGAGGGCGAACACTGAAGCTTTCTTT. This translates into CASTLRANTEAFF.

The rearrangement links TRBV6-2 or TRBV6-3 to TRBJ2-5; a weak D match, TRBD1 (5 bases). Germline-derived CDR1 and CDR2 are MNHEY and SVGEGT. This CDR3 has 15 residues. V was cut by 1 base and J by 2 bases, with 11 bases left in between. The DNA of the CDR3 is TGTGCCAGCAGTTACTTAAAGACAGTACAAGAGACCCAGTACTTC. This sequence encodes CASSYLKTVQETQYF.

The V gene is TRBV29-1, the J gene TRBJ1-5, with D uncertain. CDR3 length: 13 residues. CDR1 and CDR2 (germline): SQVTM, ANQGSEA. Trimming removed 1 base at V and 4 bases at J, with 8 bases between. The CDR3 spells CSVEGNKNQPQHF. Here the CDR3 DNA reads TGCAGCGTTGAAGGAAATAAAAATCAGCCCCAGCATTTT.

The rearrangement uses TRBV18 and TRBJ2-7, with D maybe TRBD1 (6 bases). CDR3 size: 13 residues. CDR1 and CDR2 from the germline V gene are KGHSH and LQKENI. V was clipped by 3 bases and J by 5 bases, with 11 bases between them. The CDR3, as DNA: TGTGCCAGCTCACCTTTACAGGGCGACGAGCAGTACTTC. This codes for CASSPLQGDEQYF.

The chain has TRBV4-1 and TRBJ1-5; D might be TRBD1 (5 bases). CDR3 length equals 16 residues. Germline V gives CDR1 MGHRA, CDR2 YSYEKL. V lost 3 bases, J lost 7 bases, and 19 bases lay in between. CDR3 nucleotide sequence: TGCGCCAGCAGCCACAAATGGCAGGGCCCCGGCCAGCCCCAGCATTTT. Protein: CASSHKWQGPGQPQHF.

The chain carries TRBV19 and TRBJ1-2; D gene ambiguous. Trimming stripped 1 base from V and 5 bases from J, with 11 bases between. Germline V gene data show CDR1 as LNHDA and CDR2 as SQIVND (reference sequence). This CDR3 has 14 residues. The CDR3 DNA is TGTGCCAGTAGTATAGCGGCGGGAGGGTATGGCTACACCTTC. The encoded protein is CASSIAAGGYGYTF. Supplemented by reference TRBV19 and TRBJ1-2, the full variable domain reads DGGITQSPKYLFRKEGQNVTLSCEQNLNHDAMYWYRQDPGQGLRLIYYSQIVNDFQKGDIAEGYSVSREKKESFPLTVTSAQKNPTAFYLCASSIAAGGYGYTFGSGTRLTVV.

The CDR3 coding sequence is TGTGCCACCAGCAGGCAGTTGGGTACTGAAGCTTTCTTT. It yields the protein CATSRQLGTEAFF. The chain recombines TRBV15 with TRBJ1-1; D gene unclear. The V gene lost 3 bases and the J gene lost 5 bases, with 10 bases spanning the gap. The CDR3 runs to 13 residues. The V gene's germline CDR1 is LNHNV and CDR2 YYDKDF (reference sequence).

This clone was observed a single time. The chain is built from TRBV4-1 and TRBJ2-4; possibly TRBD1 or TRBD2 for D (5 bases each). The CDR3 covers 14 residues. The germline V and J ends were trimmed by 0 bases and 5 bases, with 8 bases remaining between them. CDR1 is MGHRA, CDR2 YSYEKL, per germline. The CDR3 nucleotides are TGCGCCAGCAGCCAAGACTTGGGGGAAAACATTCAGTACTTC. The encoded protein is CASSQDLGENIQYF.

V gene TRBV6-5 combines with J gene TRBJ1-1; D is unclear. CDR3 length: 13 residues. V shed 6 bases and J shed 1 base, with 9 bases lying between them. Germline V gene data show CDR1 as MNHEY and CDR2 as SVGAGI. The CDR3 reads CASRVTRNTEAFF. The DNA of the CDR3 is TGTGCCAGCAGGGTTACCCGGAACACTGAAGCTTTCTTT.

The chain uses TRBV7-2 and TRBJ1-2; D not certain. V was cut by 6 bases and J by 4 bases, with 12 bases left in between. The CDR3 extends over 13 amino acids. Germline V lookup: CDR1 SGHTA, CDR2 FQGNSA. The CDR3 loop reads CASRTRESYGYTF. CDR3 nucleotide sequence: TGTGCCAGCAGAACAAGAGAGTCCTATGGCTACACCTTC.

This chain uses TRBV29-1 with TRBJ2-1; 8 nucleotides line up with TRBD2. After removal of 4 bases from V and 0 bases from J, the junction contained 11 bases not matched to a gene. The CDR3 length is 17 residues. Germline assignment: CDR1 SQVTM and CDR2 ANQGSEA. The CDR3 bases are TGCAGCGTTGGAGGGTTAAGCGGGAGCCCCTCCTACAATGAGCAGTTCTTC. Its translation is CSVGGLSGSPSYNEQFF.

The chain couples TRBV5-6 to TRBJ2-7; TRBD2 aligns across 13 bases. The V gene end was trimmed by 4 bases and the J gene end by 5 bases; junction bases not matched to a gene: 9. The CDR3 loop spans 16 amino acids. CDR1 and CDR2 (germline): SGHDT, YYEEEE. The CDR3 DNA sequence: TGTGCCAGCAGCCTGGGACTAGCGGGATTAGTCCACGAGCAGTACTTC. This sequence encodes CASSLGLAGLVHEQYF.

As DNA, the CDR3 is TGCGCCAGCAGCTTCCTAGCGGGGGACCCCTTGGAGACCCAGTACTTC. Its translation: CASSFLAGDPLETQYF. The V and J genes are TRBV5-1 and TRBJ2-5, with 10 bases fitting TRBD2. CDR3 length equals 16 residues. V was pared by 2 bases and J by 5 bases, with 9 bases of the junction left unmatched. CDR1 and CDR2 from the germline V gene are SGHRS and YFSETQ. The whole variable domain, remainder taken from reference TRBV5-1 and TRBJ2-5, is KAGVTQTPRYLIKTRGQQVTLSCSPISGHRSVSWYQQTPGQGLQFLFEYFSETQRNKGNFPGRFSGRQFSNSRSEMNVSTLELGDSALYLCASSFLAGDPLETQYFGPGTRLLVL.

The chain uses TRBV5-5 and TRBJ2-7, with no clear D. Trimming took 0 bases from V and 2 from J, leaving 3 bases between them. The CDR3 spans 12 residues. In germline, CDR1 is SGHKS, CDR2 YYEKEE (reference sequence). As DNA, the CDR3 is TGTGCCAGCAGCTTGGGGACCTACGAGCAGTACTTC. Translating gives CASSLGTYEQYF.

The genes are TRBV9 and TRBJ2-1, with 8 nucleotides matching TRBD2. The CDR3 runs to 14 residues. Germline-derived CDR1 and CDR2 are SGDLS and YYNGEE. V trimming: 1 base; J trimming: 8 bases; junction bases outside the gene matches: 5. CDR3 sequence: CASSVRAGAHEQFF. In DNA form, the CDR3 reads TGTGCCAGCAGCGTAAGAGCGGGAGCACATGAGCAGTTCTTC.

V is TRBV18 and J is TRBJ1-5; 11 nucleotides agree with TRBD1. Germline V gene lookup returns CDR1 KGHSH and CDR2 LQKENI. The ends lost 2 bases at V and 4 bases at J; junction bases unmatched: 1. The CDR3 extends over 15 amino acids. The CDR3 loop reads CASSPGQGANQPQHF. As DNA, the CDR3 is TGTGCCAGCTCACCAGGACAGGGGGCAAATCAGCCCCAGCATTTT.

This CDR3 is CASSPRGGPNYGYTF. Written as DNA, the CDR3 is TGTGCCAGCAGCCCGCGGGGAGGCCCTAACTATGGCTACACCTTC. The gene calls are TRBV7-8 and TRBJ1-2; D is unclear. The CDR3 contains 15 residues. V was pared by 5 bases and J by 0 bases, with 13 bases between. The germline V gene encodes CDR1 SGHVS and CDR2 FQNEAQ. The variable domain in full, completed from reference TRBV7-8 and TRBJ1-2, reads GAGVSQSPRYKVAKRGQDVALRCDPISGHVSLFWYQQALGQGPEFLTYFQNEAQLDKSGLPSDRFFAERPEGSVSTLKIQRTQQEDSAVYLCASSPRGGPNYGYTFGSGTRLTVV.

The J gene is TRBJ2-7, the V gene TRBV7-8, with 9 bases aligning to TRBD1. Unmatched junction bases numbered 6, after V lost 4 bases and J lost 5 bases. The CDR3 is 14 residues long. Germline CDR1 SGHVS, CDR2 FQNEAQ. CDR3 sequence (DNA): TGTGCCAGCAGCTCGGGACAGGGTAACCACGAGCAGTACTTC. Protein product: CASSSGQGNHEQYF.

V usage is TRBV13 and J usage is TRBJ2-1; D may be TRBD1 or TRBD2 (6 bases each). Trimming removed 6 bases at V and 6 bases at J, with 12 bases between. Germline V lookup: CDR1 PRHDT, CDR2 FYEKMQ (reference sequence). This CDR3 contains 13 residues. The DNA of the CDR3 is TGTGCCAGCAGAGGGGGACTTCGCAATGAGCAGTTCTTC. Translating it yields CASRGGLRNEQFF.

CDR3 DNA sequence: TGTGCCAGCAGTTACCTCCGGGGTGGCAATCAGCCCCAGCATTTT. Protein sequence: CASSYLRGGNQPQHF. The rearrangement uses TRBV6-2 or TRBV6-3 and TRBJ1-5; D uncertain. CDR3 length: 15 amino acids. CDR1 is MNHEY and CDR2 is SVGEGT in the germline V gene. Trimming took 2 bases from V and 2 from J, leaving 10 bases between them.

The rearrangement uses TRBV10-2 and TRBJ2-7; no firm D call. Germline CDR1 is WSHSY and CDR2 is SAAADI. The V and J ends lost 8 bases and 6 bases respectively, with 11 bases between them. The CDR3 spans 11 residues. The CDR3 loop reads CASGTLREQYF. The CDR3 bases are TGCGCCAGCGGTACCTTACGCGAGCAGTACTTC.

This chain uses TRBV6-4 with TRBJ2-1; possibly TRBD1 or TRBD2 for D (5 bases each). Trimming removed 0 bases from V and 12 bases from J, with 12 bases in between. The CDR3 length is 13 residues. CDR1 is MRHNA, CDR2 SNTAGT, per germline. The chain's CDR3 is CASSDSARGVQFF. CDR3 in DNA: TGTGCCAGCAGTGACTCTGCAAGGGGAGTGCAGTTCTTC.

CDR3 region: CASSDPGTSGRFTDTQYF. In nucleotides, the CDR3 is TGTGCCAGTAGCGACCCAGGGACTAGCGGGAGGTTTACAGATACGCAGTATTTT. The rearrangement joins TRBV19 to TRBJ2-3, with 15 positions matching TRBD2. The CDR3 spans 18 residues. Germline CDR1 and CDR2: LNHDA and SQIVND (reference sequence). V dropped 6 bases and J dropped 3; count of bases not matched to a gene: 10.

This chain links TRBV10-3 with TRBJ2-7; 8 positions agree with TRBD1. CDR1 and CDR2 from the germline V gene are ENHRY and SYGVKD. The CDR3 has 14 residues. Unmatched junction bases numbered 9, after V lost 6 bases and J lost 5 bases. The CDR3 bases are TGTGCCATCAGAGAAGGACAGGGAGTGAACGAGCAGTACTTC. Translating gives CAIREGQGVNEQYF.

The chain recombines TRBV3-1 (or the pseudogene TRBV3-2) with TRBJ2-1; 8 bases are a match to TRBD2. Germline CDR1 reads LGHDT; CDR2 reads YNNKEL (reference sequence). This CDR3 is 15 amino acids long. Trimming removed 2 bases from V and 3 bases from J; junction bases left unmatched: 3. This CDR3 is CASSQPSGGYNEQFF. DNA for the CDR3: TGTGCCAGCAGCCAACCCAGCGGGGGCTACAATGAGCAGTTCTTC.